The clone carrying this T cell receptor (beta chain) was seen more than once but under ten times. Antigen: not known. Time point denoted: week 5, during vaccination. One vaccine dose held 300 ug of mutant IDH1 20-mer peptide and came with topical imiquimod. The donor cohort comprised cases of new WHO grade 3 or 4 IDH1-mutant, ATRX-lost astrocytoma. Assay used: immunoSEQ multiplex PCR; TCRdb lists only in-frame clones, some missing. The repertoire holds around 30,000 clones, with 45% to 70% as singletons. CDR3 length equals 15 residues. V lost 4 bases to trimming and J lost 4 bases, with 16 bases between them. Germline values: CDR1 LNHDA, CDR2 SQIVND (reference sequence). The data originate from a study of a mutant IDH1 vaccine in newly diagnosed glioma. Study-level background: All eight of the vaccinations patients received fell in weeks 1, 3, 5, 7, 11, 15, 19 and 23. Patients had received radiotherapy, temozolomide, or both previously, most receiving both.

The origin of this receptor is a woman younger than 35 with glioma. The starting material was PBMCs, obtained from a glioma patient whose treatment included an IDH1 peptide vaccine. The chain links TRBV19 to TRBJ1-2, with a tentative D call TRBD1 (5 bases). The CDR3 loop is CASSSKTATIYGYTF. In nucleotides, the CDR3 is TGTGCCAGTAGTAGTAAGACAGCGACTATCTATGGCTACACCTTC.